A single sample gave rise to the 3 T cell receptor beta chains below, sequenced in a study of response to subunit inactivated influenza vaccine. TCRdb re-called the RT-PCR reads with MiXCR, one entry per CDR3 protein. The data show under 800,000 distinct CDR3 sequences, over 11% seen once. The material sequenced was PBMCs from blood, taken 14 to 15 days before vaccination. These receptor sequences come from a man aged 50-59 years who received an inactivated influenza vaccine.

The chain is built from TRBV7-2 and TRBJ2-3; TRBD2 matches 8 bases. Germline CDR1 is SGHTA and CDR2 is FQGNSA. The CDR3 spans 16 residues. The V gene end was trimmed by 2 bases and the J gene end by 3 bases; junction bases not matched to a gene: 7. The chain's CDR3 is CASSLLPSGSTDTQYF. For the CDR3, the DNA is TGTGCCAGCAGCTTATTGCCAAGCGGGAGTACAGATACGCAGTATTTT.

The chain employs TRBV20-1 and TRBJ1-1; the D gene is possibly TRBD1 (6 bases). CDR3 length: 13 residues. Germline loops: CDR1 DFQATT, CDR2 SNEGSKA (reference sequence). V was shortened by 3 bases and J by 4 bases, with 12 bases between the two germline ends. CDR3 DNA sequence: TGCAGTGCTAGGTGGGGGCAGGTCACTGAAGCTTTCTTT. Its translation: CSARWGQVTEAFF.

This chain's CDR3 is CASSPRDNHYEQYF. CDR3 DNA: TGTGCCAGCAGTCCCCGGGACAACCACTACGAGCAGTACTTC. The chain joins TRBV7-9 to TRBJ2-7; D is possibly TRBD1 (6 bases). The germline CDR1 and CDR2 sequences are SEHNR and FQNEAQ (reference sequence). The CDR3 contains 14 residues. Trimming cost V 6 bases and J 3 bases, with 15 bases left between them.